This TCR beta chain was observed in a study of blood T cell repertoires in COVID-19. Study-wide background: The cDNA or gDNA used as material had been derived from T cells, B-cell-depleted T cells, or PBMCs.

Trimming took 3 bases from V and 2 from J, leaving 17 bases between them. This CDR3 comprises 16 residues. In germline, CDR1 is MNHEY, CDR2 SMNVEV (reference sequence). TCRdb keeps only in-frame clones here, not all; method: immunoSEQ multiplex PCR. The sample contains about 39,000 clones, 70% to 90% of which appear only once. The chain links TRBV27 to TRBJ2-7, with D perhaps matching TRBD1 (6 bases). The TCR was taken from a man between 60 and 70 years old in a cohort sampled during active COVID-19. Material for sequencing was peripheral blood. This chain's CDR3 is CASSLTPSGAPYEQYF. DNA of the CDR3: TGTGCCAGCAGTTTGACTCCATCAGGGGCCCCCTACGAGCAGTACTTC.